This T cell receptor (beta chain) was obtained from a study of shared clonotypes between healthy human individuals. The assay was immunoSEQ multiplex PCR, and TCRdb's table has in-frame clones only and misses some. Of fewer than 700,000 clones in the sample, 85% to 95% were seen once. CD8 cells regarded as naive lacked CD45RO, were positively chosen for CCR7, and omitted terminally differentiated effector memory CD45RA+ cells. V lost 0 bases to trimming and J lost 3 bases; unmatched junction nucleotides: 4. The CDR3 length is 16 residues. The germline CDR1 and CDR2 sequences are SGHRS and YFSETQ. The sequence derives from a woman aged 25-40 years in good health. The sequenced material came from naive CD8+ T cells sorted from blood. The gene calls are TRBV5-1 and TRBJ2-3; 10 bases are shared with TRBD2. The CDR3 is CASSLALAGVTDTQYF. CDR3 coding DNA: TGCGCCAGCAGCTTGGCGCTAGCGGGAGTGACAGATACGCAGTATTTT.